These 30 T cell receptor beta chains were all obtained from the same sample, sequenced in a study of blood T cell repertoires in COVID-19. Using immunoSEQ multiplex PCR, the repertoire was profiled, and TCRdb retains in-frame clones only, with some absent. The sample yields hundreds of thousands of clones, approximately 86% seen once. Source material: peripheral blood. The source is an elderly woman with active or convalescent COVID-19.

To note about this clone: Relative to the germline gene, one junction end is altered; a read error may explain this. The J gene is TRBJ1-1, the V gene TRBV6-5; D is undetermined. Germline V gene data show CDR1 as MNHEY and CDR2 as SVGAGI. CDR3 length equals 14 residues. Written as DNA, the CDR3 is TGTGCCAGCAGTTACATCGGGGAGAACGCTGAAGCTTTCTTT. Translated: CASSYIGENAEAFF.

This clone was detected only once. The rearrangement joins TRBV5-1 to TRBJ2-1, with D tentatively TRBD1 (7 bases). The V and J ends lost 2 bases and 3 bases respectively, with 12 bases between them. Germline V gene sequence: CDR1 SGHRS, CDR2 YFSETQ. CDR3 length: 15 amino acids. The CDR3 region is CASSLGGGLYNEQFF. In DNA, the CDR3 is TGCGCCAGCAGCTTAGGAGGGGGCCTCTACAATGAGCAGTTCTTC.

This clone was seen just once. The gene calls are TRBV28 and TRBJ1-2; the D gene is possibly TRBD1 (5 bases). Germline lookup yields CDR1 MDHEN and CDR2 SYDVKM. The CDR3 sequence is 12 residues long. Trimming took 7 bases from V and 2 from J, leaving 8 bases between them. The CDR3 nucleotides are TGTGCCAGCAAGGGGTACAACTATGGCTACACCTTC. Amino acids: CASKGYNYGYTF.

This chain uses TRBV3-1 (or the pseudogene TRBV3-2) with TRBJ2-7; D may be TRBD2 (6 bases). Per germline, CDR1 LGHDT and CDR2 YNNKEL (reference sequence). V was trimmed by 0 bases and J by 0 bases, leaving 15 bases between them. The CDR3 loop spans 17 amino acids. CDR3 DNA: TGTGCCAGCAGCCAAGAATGGGACTCCTTGAGCTCCTACGAGCAGTACTTC. Translating it yields CASSQEWDSLSSYEQYF.

This clone was recorded only once. The V and J genes are TRBV18 and TRBJ1-2; no clear D. Germline lookup yields CDR1 KGHSH and CDR2 LQKENI. V was shortened by 3 bases and J by 2 bases, with 10 bases between the two germline ends. This CDR3 is 14 amino acids long. The chain's CDR3 is CASSPESTNYGYTF. The CDR3 DNA reads TGTGCCAGCTCACCTGAGAGTACGAACTATGGCTACACCTTC.

The chain is built from TRBV24-1 and TRBJ2-3, with D possibly being TRBD1 (5 bases). The CDR3 consists of 16 residues. The germline gives CDR1 KGHDR, CDR2 SFDVKD. Trimming removed 3 bases at V and 0 bases at J, with 12 bases between. The CDR3 sequence is CATSDPTAASTDTQYF. CDR3 DNA: TGTGCCACCAGTGATCCGACAGCCGCAAGCACAGATACGCAGTATTTT.

The gene calls are TRBV5-6 and TRBJ2-6, with TRBD1 as a possible D gene (6 bases). V was trimmed by 1 base and J by 0 bases, leaving 11 bases between them. The CDR3 covers 17 residues. Germline V gene data show CDR1 as SGHDT and CDR2 as YYEEEE. The CDR3 sequence is CASSLTTGHSGANVLTF. The DNA for the CDR3 is TGTGCCAGCAGCTTGACGACGGGACACTCTGGGGCCAACGTCCTGACTTTC. The full variable domain, in which reference TRBV5-6 and TRBJ2-6 provide the parts outside the CDR3, is DAGVTQSPTHLIKTRGQQVTLRCSPKSGHDTVSWYQQALGQGPQFIFQYYEEEERQRGNFPDRFSGHQFPNYSSELNVNALLLGDSALYLCASSLTTGHSGANVLTFGAGSRLTVL.

The genes are TRBV5-4 and TRBJ2-3; 16 positions agree with TRBD2. There are 16 residues in the CDR3. Trimming at V came to 4 bases and at J to 4 bases, leaving 3 bases not matched to a gene. Germline loops: CDR1 SGHNT, CDR2 YYREEE (reference sequence). The CDR3 coding sequence is TGTGCCAGCAGCGACGGGACTAGCGGGGGGGCAGATACGCAGTATTTT. It is translated as CASSDGTSGGADTQYF.

The chain combines TRBV20-1 with TRBJ2-5; the match to TRBD1 covers 11 bases. Germline CDR1 and CDR2: DFQATT and SNEGSKA (reference sequence). Trimming took 3 bases from V and 5 from J; bases not matched to a gene: 8. The length of the CDR3 is 15 residues. The CDR3 DNA sequence: TGCAGTGCTAGTCCGGGACAGGGGGGTTTGGAGACCCAGTACTTC. This sequence encodes CSASPGQGGLETQYF.

Here the CDR3 reads CASSPTRDRDEKLFF. CDR3 DNA sequence: TGTGCCAGCAGCCCAACCCGGGACAGGGACGAAAAACTGTTTTTT. The chain links TRBV28 to TRBJ1-4, with 9 bases aligning to TRBD1. From germline, CDR1 is MDHEN and CDR2 SYDVKM. There are 15 residues in the CDR3. V lost 6 bases to trimming and J lost 8 bases; unmatched junction nucleotides: 10.

The chain links TRBV7-8 to TRBJ2-5; D gene unclear. V was clipped by 1 base and J by 5 bases, with 8 bases between them. This CDR3 contains 13 residues. Germline lookup yields CDR1 SGHVS and CDR2 FQNEAQ. The CDR3 DNA sequence: TGTGCCAGCAGCTTAGGCACAGAGGAGACCCAGTACTTC. This sequence encodes CASSLGTEETQYF.

The chain recombines TRBV5-4 with TRBJ1-1; D might be TRBD1 (6 bases). V was shortened by 3 bases and J by 2 bases, with 17 bases between the two germline ends. Germline V gene lookup returns CDR1 SGHNT and CDR2 YYREEE (reference sequence). This CDR3 spans 16 amino acids. DNA for the CDR3: TGTGCCAGCAGCTGGGAGGGGGTCCCGGGAAACACTGAAGCTTTCTTT. Protein sequence: CASSWEGVPGNTEAFF.

This clone turned up a few times. The rearrangement uses TRBV28 and TRBJ1-5; a weak D match, TRBD1 (5 bases). V was pared by 8 bases and J by 3 bases, with 20 bases between. Germline assignment: CDR1 MDHEN and CDR2 SYDVKM. CDR3 length: 16 residues. This chain's CDR3 is CASSVSGAGLNQPQHF. The CDR3 region has the DNA TGTGCCAGCTCTGTTAGTGGGGCAGGCCTCAATCAGCCCCAGCATTTT.

The sample holds one count of this clone. V gene TRBV2 combines with J gene TRBJ2-7; the match to TRBD1 covers 7 bases. The CDR3 runs to 11 residues. With 10 bases clipped from V and 3 bases from J, the junction kept 3 bases outside the gene matches. CDR1 SNHLY and CDR2 FYNNEI come from the germline V gene. The CDR3 DNA sequence: TGTGCCACCTCAGGGGGCTACGAGCAGTACTTC. Protein: CATSGGYEQYF.

This clone was counted a few times. The chain combines TRBV7-9 with TRBJ1-1; unclear D gene. In germline, CDR1 is SEHNR, CDR2 FQNEAQ (reference sequence). V was clipped by 3 bases and J by 4 bases, with 15 bases between them. The CDR3 sequence is 15 residues long. CDR3 DNA: TGTGCCAGCAGCTTGTATACTCGGGGTGGCACTGAAGCTTTCTTT. Its protein product is CASSLYTRGGTEAFF.

V and J are TRBV27 and TRBJ2-1, with D perhaps matching TRBD2 (6 bases). The germline V and J ends were trimmed by 0 bases and 4 bases, with 7 bases remaining between them. The CDR3 sequence is 14 residues long. Germline CDR1 is MNHEY and CDR2 is SMNVEV (reference sequence). The CDR3 protein is CASSLSGLYNEQFF. In nucleotides, the CDR3 is TGTGCCAGCAGTTTATCGGGACTGTACAATGAGCAGTTCTTC.

The chain combines TRBV19 with TRBJ1-5; 8 nucleotides agree with TRBD1. Germline trimming cut 7 bases from V and 7 bases from J; bases unmatched to any gene: 12. Germline V gene lookup returns CDR1 LNHDA and CDR2 SQIVND (reference sequence). This CDR3 spans 15 amino acids. The CDR3 DNA reads as TGTGCCAGTACCTCGGACAGGGCCGCCGGGCAGCCCCAGCATTTT. Translation gives CASTSDRAAGQPQHF.

The chain recombines TRBV7-2 with TRBJ2-1; a possible D gene is TRBD2 (6 bases). V lost 5 bases to trimming and J lost 5 bases, with 16 bases between them. The germline V gene has CDR1 SGHTA and CDR2 FQGNSA. The CDR3 consists of 15 residues. As DNA, the CDR3 is TGTGCCAGCAGCCTGGGACTCCCCAAGAACAATGAGCAGTTCTTC. It translates to CASSLGLPKNNEQFF.

The V gene is TRBV4-2, the J gene TRBJ2-7, with D possibly being TRBD1 (5 bases). CDR3 length equals 16 residues. Germline V gene data show CDR1 as LGHNA and CDR2 as YNFKEQ. V lost 0 bases and J lost 0, with 12 bases in between. Here the CDR3 DNA reads TGTGCCAGCAGCCAAGAAGGGCAGGGCCGCTCCTACGAGCAGTACTTC. Protein product: CASSQEGQGRSYEQYF.

A few counts support this clone. The chain uses TRBV7-8 and TRBJ1-3; 7 positions agree with TRBD1. CDR1 is SGHVS, CDR2 FQNEAQ, per germline. V shed 5 bases and J 2 bases; nucleotides not matched to a gene: 3. CDR3 length: 14 amino acids. The CDR3 is CASSRDRAGNTIYF. The CDR3 DNA is TGTGCCAGCAGCCGAGACAGGGCTGGAAACACCATATATTTT. Filled out from reference TRBV7-8 and TRBJ1-3, the complete variable domain reads GAGVSQSPRYKVAKRGQDVALRCDPISGHVSLFWYQQALGQGPEFLTYFQNEAQLDKSGLPSDRFFAERPEGSVSTLKIQRTQQEDSAVYLCASSRDRAGNTIYFGEGSWLTVV.

The genes are TRBV7-2 and TRBJ2-7, with 8 bases identical to TRBD1. The V gene's germline CDR1 is SGHTA and CDR2 FQGNSA. J gave up 5 bases and V 2 bases, and 5 bases lay outside the gene matches. This CDR3 has 14 residues. CDR3 protein: CASSLRQGIHEQYF. The CDR3 nucleotides read TGTGCCAGCAGCTTAAGACAGGGGATCCACGAGCAGTACTTC.

The V and J genes are TRBV2 and TRBJ1-5; weak D call: TRBD1 (5 bases). The CDR3 sequence is 13 residues long. Germline-derived CDR1 and CDR2 are SNHLY and FYNNEI. The germline V and J ends were trimmed by 8 bases and 4 bases, with 12 bases remaining between them. This chain's CDR3 is CASGGLRNQPQHF. In DNA form, the CDR3 reads TGTGCCAGCGGGGGGTTGCGGAATCAGCCCCAGCATTTT.

The chain links TRBV5-4 to TRBJ2-2; 10 bases are shared with TRBD1. J lost 6 bases, V lost 0 bases, and 2 bases had no gene match. Germline V lookup: CDR1 SGHNT, CDR2 YYREEE (reference sequence). CDR3 length equals 15 residues. The CDR3 reads CASSLDGQGAGELFF. CDR3 DNA: TGTGCCAGCAGCTTGGATGGACAGGGGGCCGGGGAGCTGTTTTTT.

The chain carries TRBV7-9 and TRBJ2-1; TRBD1 matches at 8 bases. Germline V gene data show CDR1 as SEHNR and CDR2 as FQNEAQ (reference sequence). The ends lost 6 bases at V and 8 bases at J; junction bases unmatched: 15. This CDR3 is built from 16 residues. CDR3 coding DNA: TGTGCCAGCAGACCCCGTAGGGGACAGGTTATAGATGAGCAGTTCTTC. Its translation is CASRPRRGQVIDEQFF.

J is TRBJ2-6 and V is TRBV30; D is possibly TRBD1 (6 bases). The V gene's germline CDR1 is GTSNPN and CDR2 SVGIG (reference sequence). Trimming took off 4 bases at V and 2 bases at J, with 18 bases between the two ends. The CDR3 consists of 17 residues. The CDR3 region is CAWKHPGTPTGANVLTF. Here the CDR3 DNA reads TGTGCCTGGAAACACCCCGGGACACCCACTGGGGCCAACGTCCTGACTTTC.

This chain connects TRBV27 to TRBJ2-7; 10 bases align to TRBD1. V was pared by 2 bases and J by 0 bases, with 13 bases of the junction left unmatched. The CDR3 sequence is 19 residues long. Germline V gene lookup returns CDR1 MNHEY and CDR2 SMNVEV (reference sequence). This CDR3 is CASSLRPRPGQGISYEQYF. DNA of the CDR3: TGTGCCAGCAGTTTACGTCCACGTCCGGGACAGGGGATCTCCTACGAGCAGTACTTC.

The chain employs TRBV7-6 and TRBJ2-5, with 11 bases lining up with TRBD2. This CDR3 comprises 15 residues. Germline CDR1 is SGHVS and CDR2 is FNYEAQ. The V gene end was trimmed by 2 bases and the J gene end by 4 bases; junction bases not matched to a gene: 3. The CDR3 bases are TGTGCCAGCAGCTTACACCTAGCGGGAGGAGAGACCCAGTACTTC. As protein: CASSLHLAGGETQYF. The variable domain in full, completed from reference TRBV7-6 and TRBJ2-5, reads GAGVSQSPRYKVTKRGQDVALRCDPISGHVSLYWYRQALGQGPEFLTYFNYEAQQDKSGLPNDRFSAERPEGSISTLTIQRTEQRDSAMYRCASSLHLAGGETQYFGPGTRLLVL.

The J gene is TRBJ2-3, the V gene TRBV2; 7 bases map to TRBD2. The CDR3 runs to 17 residues. CDR1 and CDR2 (germline): SNHLY, FYNNEI. Trimming cost V 4 bases and J 0 bases; bases outside gene matches: 10. In DNA form, the CDR3 reads TGTGCCAGCAGTGCCCCCTCTGGGGGGGGGAGCACAGATACGCAGTATTTT. Translation: CASSAPSGGGSTDTQYF.

The chain combines TRBV5-1 with TRBJ2-1; D is unclear. This CDR3 spans 11 amino acids. V lost 7 bases to trimming and J lost 5 bases, with 7 bases between them. Germline assignment: CDR1 SGHRS and CDR2 YFSETQ. The CDR3: CASYLDNEQFF. The CDR3, as DNA: TGCGCCAGCTATCTAGACAATGAGCAGTTCTTC.

CDR3 in amino acids: CASRPSGRSYEQYF. In DNA form, the CDR3 reads TGTGCCAGCAGACCTAGCGGAAGATCCTACGAGCAGTACTTC. The chain is built from TRBV3-1 (or the pseudogene TRBV3-2) and TRBJ2-7, with 7 bases lining up with TRBD2. V gave up 6 bases and J gave up 1 base; unmatched junction bases: 6. The germline V gene encodes CDR1 LGHDT and CDR2 YNNKEL (reference sequence). CDR3 length equals 14 residues.